Below are 16 T cell receptor beta chains sequenced from a single sample in a study of multiple sclerosis patients with progressive multifocal leukoencephalopathy (dated by TCRdb to about 2019). The intended sense of this specimen's time point label: time of PML onset. The meaning of the sample's treatment or condition label: on natalizumab therapy at sampling. Receptor amplification or capture employed the immunoSEQ multiplex PCR assay. The clones in this table, taken by TCRdb from immuneACCESS, are in-frame only. Not every clone is retained; where verified, under half of the shortfall comes from an unresolved V gene, and the cause of the rest is unknown. The sample records some 31,000 clones, about 90% of which are singletons. Clones ranked in the top ten supply more than 3% of the sample. The input for sequencing was PBMCs, taken from a patient treated with natalizumab. All receptors come from a human donor with progressive multifocal leukoencephalopathy.

This clone was seen a handful of times. The rearrangement links TRBV5-4 to TRBJ1-4; TRBD1 is a possible D gene (5 bases). This CDR3 has 15 residues. In germline, CDR1 is SGHNT, CDR2 YYREEE (reference sequence). The V gene lost 4 bases and the J gene lost 2 bases, with 12 bases spanning the gap. The CDR3 DNA follows: TGTGCCAGCAGCCGGCGGGGGGGGACTAATGAAAAACTGTTTTTT. It translates to CASSRRGGTNEKLFF.

V and J are TRBV19 and TRBJ2-1, with 10 bases lining up with TRBD2. The V gene end was trimmed by 3 bases and the J gene end by 4 bases; junction bases not matched to a gene: 6. This CDR3 has 16 residues. Germline CDR1 reads LNHDA; CDR2 reads SQIVND (reference sequence). CDR3 sequence reads: CASSIRASGGYNEQFF. The CDR3 DNA is TGTGCCAGTAGTATTCGGGCTAGCGGGGGTTACAATGAGCAGTTCTTC.

The chain links TRBV7-2 to TRBJ2-7; D is unclear. Germline V CDR1 and CDR2: SGHTA, FQGNSA. CDR3 length equals 13 residues. The V gene lost 1 base and the J gene lost 9 bases, with 13 bases spanning the gap. The CDR3 DNA reads as TGTGCCAGCAGCTTAGGGGCCCTTCTGGGGCAGTACTTC. This translates into CASSLGALLGQYF.

This rearrangement joins TRBV18 to TRBJ2-1, with D unresolved. Trimming took 2 bases from V and 10 from J, leaving 15 bases between them. Looked up from germline, CDR1 is KGHSH and CDR2 is LQKENI. The CDR3 covers 14 residues. For the CDR3, the DNA is TGTGCCAGCTCACCAATATCCCAAAACTACGAGCAGTTCTTC. Translated: CASSPISQNYEQFF. The full variable domain, rest sourced from reference TRBV18 and TRBJ2-1, is NAGVMQNPRHLVRRRGQEARLRCSPMKGHSHVYWYRQLPEEGLKFMVYLQKENIIDESGMPKERFSAEFPKEGPSILRIQQVVRGDSAAYFCASSPISQNYEQFFGPGTRLTVL.

V gene TRBV18 combines with J gene TRBJ1-3, with TRBD1 as a possible D gene (5 bases). CDR1 is KGHSH and CDR2 is LQKENI in the germline V gene. This CDR3 region has 17 residues. The V end lost 2 bases, the J end lost 2 bases, and 16 bases lay between the germline ends. The CDR3 DNA follows: TGTGCCAGCTCACCAAACCCGGGGGACCGGACTGGAAACACCATATATTTT. It encodes CASSPNPGDRTGNTIYF.

This chain joins TRBV11-3 and TRBJ2-1; no clear D gene. Germline assignment: CDR1 SGHNT and CDR2 YENEEA. The CDR3 has 14 amino acids. Trimming cost V 5 bases and J 7 bases, with 15 bases left between them. Here the CDR3 reads CASSATQLTNEQFF. Written as DNA, the CDR3 is TGTGCCAGCAGCGCGACACAGTTGACAAATGAGCAGTTCTTC. The variable domain in full, completed from reference TRBV11-3 and TRBJ2-1, reads EAGVVQSPRYKIIEKKQPVAFWCNPISGHNTLYWYLQNLGQGPELLIRYENEEAVDDSQLPKDRFSAERLKGVDSTLKIQPAELGDSAVYLCASSATQLTNEQFFGPGTRLTVL.

The V gene is TRBV19, the J gene TRBJ1-6, with no clear D. Germline assignment: CDR1 LNHDA and CDR2 SQIVND (reference sequence). The CDR3 covers 14 residues. V lost 3 bases, J lost 8 bases, and 11 bases lay in between. CDR3 coding DNA: TGTGCCAGTAGTATTCGAGGGCCGCATTCACCCCTCCACTTT. It is translated as CASSIRGPHSPLHF. Together with reference TRBV19 and TRBJ1-6, the CDR3 gives the full variable domain: DGGITQSPKYLFRKEGQNVTLSCEQNLNHDAMYWYRQDPGQGLRLIYYSQIVNDFQKGDIAEGYSVSREKKESFPLTVTSAQKNPTAFYLCASSIRGPHSPLHFGNGTRLTVT.

The chain couples TRBV6-4 to TRBJ2-6; D call uncertain. V lost 3 bases and J 1 base, leaving 4 bases between the germline ends. From germline, CDR1 is MRHNA and CDR2 SNTAGT. The CDR3 loop spans 14 amino acids. The CDR3 here is CASSEVSGANVLTF. For the CDR3, the DNA is TGTGCCAGCAGTGAAGTGTCTGGGGCCAACGTCCTGACTTTC.

The genes are TRBV9 and TRBJ2-1; 12 bases agree with TRBD1. Trimming took 3 bases from V and 8 from J; bases not matched to a gene: 6. The CDR3 is 15 amino acids. From germline, CDR1 is SGDLS and CDR2 YYNGEE. DNA of the CDR3: TGTGCCAGCAGCGGAGACCGGGACAGGGGGCATGAGCAGTTCTTC. Translating it yields CASSGDRDRGHEQFF.

The chain has TRBV28 and TRBJ2-7; 9 nucleotides align to TRBD1. Trimming at V came to 6 bases and at J to 5 bases, leaving 14 bases not matched to a gene. Germline values: CDR1 MDHEN, CDR2 SYDVKM. The CDR3 runs to 16 residues. CDR3 DNA sequence: TGTGCCAGCAGCTTCCCGTCAGGGACAGGGACACACGAGCAGTACTTC. Protein product: CASSFPSGTGTHEQYF.

The rearrangement joins TRBV11-1 to TRBJ2-3; D is possibly TRBD2 (7 bases). This CDR3 comprises 16 residues. Trimming stripped 4 bases from V and 1 base from J, with 15 bases between. Per the germline V gene, CDR1 is SGHAT and CDR2 is FQDESV (reference sequence). This CDR3 is CASSSTRGGGTDTQYF. For the CDR3, the DNA is TGTGCCAGCAGCTCCACGCGAGGGGGGGGCACAGATACGCAGTATTTT.

V gene TRBV18 combines with J gene TRBJ1-1, with D possibly TRBD1 on 6 matching bases. Germline-derived CDR1 and CDR2 are KGHSH and LQKENI. Trimming pared 6 bases from V and 1 base from J, leaving 18 bases between. This CDR3 is 16 amino acids long. For the CDR3, the DNA is TGTGCCAGCTCGCTTCTCCCGGGGGACAAGAACACTGAAGCTTTCTTT. It specifies CASSLLPGDKNTEAFF.

The chain couples TRBV28 to TRBJ2-7; no definite D call. Germline V gene lookup returns CDR1 MDHEN and CDR2 SYDVKM. V was trimmed by 3 bases and J by 0 bases, leaving 12 bases between them. The CDR3 is 15 residues long. The CDR3 nucleotides read TGTGCCAGCAGTTTGCCTGACCGGAGCTCCTACGAGCAGTACTTC. Encoded protein: CASSLPDRSSYEQYF. Looking up the rest from reference TRBV28 and TRBJ2-7 gives the full variable domain: DVKVTQSSRYLVKRTGEKVFLECVQDMDHENMFWYRQDPGLGLRLIYFSYDVKMKEKGDIPEGYSVSREKKERFSLILESASTNQTSMYLCASSLPDRSSYEQYFGPGTRLTVT.

V gene TRBV5-1 combines with J gene TRBJ2-3, with D perhaps TRBD2 (5 bases). Deletions cut 0 bases from V and 3 bases from J, with 11 bases between. This CDR3 is built from 15 residues. Germline loops: CDR1 SGHRS, CDR2 YFSETQ. The DNA of the CDR3 is TGCGCCAGCAGCTTGGCGGGCGGGCAAACAGATACGCAGTATTTT. Amino acids: CASSLAGGQTDTQYF.

In this sample, this clone turned up once. V is TRBV28 and J is TRBJ2-7, with 10 bases fitting TRBD1. V lost 5 bases and J lost 6; bases outside the gene matches: 7. Looked up from germline, CDR1 is MDHEN and CDR2 is SYDVKM. CDR3 size: 14 residues. The CDR3 DNA follows: TGTGCCAGCAGTCCCGACAGGGGGCTGCGCGAGCAGTACTTC. This codes for CASSPDRGLREQYF.

The rearrangement links TRBV27 to TRBJ2-7; no reliable D call. CDR3 length: 15 amino acids. Trimming cost V 5 bases and J 5 bases, with 19 bases left between them. Germline CDR1 MNHEY, CDR2 SMNVEV (reference sequence). CDR3 nucleotide sequence: TGTGCCAGCAGTCAACTGGGAACTCTATCGGACGAGCAGTACTTC. Translating gives CASSQLGTLSDEQYF.